The text below deals with one T cell receptor (beta chain). Its target is not known. The data were obtained in a study of T cell repertoires in cytomegalovirus infection. Overall study results and limits: Based on cumulative public TCR beta family frequency, carriers of CMV plus the relevant HLA were identified. Clonotypes of TCR beta that were HLA-C-restricted and CMV-specific dominated the ex vivo response.

TCRdb passed the reads through MiXCR, listing each CDR3 protein once. The table has approximately 400,000 distinct CDR3 sequences, 31% seen once. Germline-derived CDR1 and CDR2 are LGHNA and YSLEER. V was cut by 6 bases and J by 5 bases, with 16 bases left in between. The CDR3 has 14 residues. Sequenced material: PBMCs. The chain is built from TRBV4-3 and TRBJ1-1; perhaps TRBD1 as D (5 bases). This clonotype was obtained from a human donor in good health (CMV status not recorded). Some clones in this sample may be carry-over from other donors' samples. The CDR3 DNA is TGCGCCAGCAGACACTCAGTTGGGGGGACTGAAGCTTTCTTT. It yields the protein CASRHSVGGTEAFF.